Following are 28 T cell receptor beta chains from one sample sequenced in a study of blood T cell repertoires in COVID-19. Libraries were prepared by immunoSEQ multiplex PCR; TCRdb keeps only in-frame clonotypes and omits some of them. Of 95,000 to 130,000 clones listed, approximately 82% are singletons. The sample comprised peripheral blood. The receptors here all came from a man aged 70 or older with active or convalescent COVID-19.

This clone was counted once. This chain joins TRBV19 and TRBJ1-5; 9 positions agree with TRBD1. Looked up from germline, CDR1 is LNHDA and CDR2 is SQIVND (reference sequence). The CDR3 is 15 residues long. The trim removed 10 bases at V and 3 bases at J, leaving 10 bases unmatched. The CDR3 coding sequence is TGTGCCACCCCGGGACAGGGCCTAGTCAATCAGCCCCAGCATTTT. This encodes CATPGQGLVNQPQHF. Using reference TRBV19 and TRBJ1-5 for the parts outside the CDR3, the full variable domain is DGGITQSPKYLFRKEGQNVTLSCEQNLNHDAMYWYRQDPGQGLRLIYYSQIVNDFQKGDIAEGYSVSREKKESFPLTVTSAQKNPTAFYLCATPGQGLVNQPQHFGDGTRLSIL.

The chain uses TRBV3-1 (or the pseudogene TRBV3-2) and TRBJ1-2; no clear D gene. This CDR3 region has 15 residues. The germline V gene has CDR1 LGHDT and CDR2 YNNKEL (reference sequence). Trimming removed 0 bases from V and 5 bases from J, with 13 bases in between. CDR3 bases: TGTGCCAGCAGCCAAGAGGGCATTCTGAGTTATGGCTACACCTTC. This gives the protein CASSQEGILSYGYTF.

V gene TRBV28 combines with J gene TRBJ1-4; possibly TRBD1 for D (6 bases). CDR1 is MDHEN and CDR2 is SYDVKM in the germline V gene. Trimming pared 6 bases from V and 2 bases from J, leaving 13 bases between. CDR3 length equals 15 residues. CDR3 DNA sequence: TGTGCCAGCAGCCGCAGGGGTAGGACTAATGAAAAACTGTTTTTT. It specifies CASSRRGRTNEKLFF.

The count of this clone is one. CDR3 sequence (DNA): TGCGCCAGCAGCCAAGATTATGGCGGGGGGAACACAGATACGCAGTATTTT. The encoded protein is CASSQDYGGGNTDTQYF. The chain links TRBV4-3 to TRBJ2-3, with 8 bases aligning to TRBD2. The germline CDR1 and CDR2 sequences are LGHNA and YSLEER. V dropped 0 bases and J dropped 2; count of bases not matched to a gene: 7. The CDR3 is made up of 17 amino acids.

The chain carries TRBV14 and TRBJ2-1; 15 bases are shared with TRBD2. The CDR3 extends over 16 amino acids. After removal of 4 bases from V and 6 bases from J, the junction contained 4 bases not matched to a gene. Germline CDR1 is SGHDN and CDR2 is FVKESK. Here the CDR3 reads CASSPAGLAGGNEQFF. DNA for the CDR3: TGTGCCAGCAGCCCGGCGGGACTAGCGGGGGGCAATGAGCAGTTCTTC.

The chain links TRBV2 to TRBJ1-1; D is uncertain. The CDR3 is made up of 13 amino acids. V gave up 6 bases and J gave up 5 bases, with 13 bases separating them. Per germline, CDR1 SNHLY and CDR2 FYNNEI. CDR3 in amino acids: CASRLEGRTEAFF. The CDR3 DNA reads as TGTGCCAGCAGACTCGAGGGCAGAACTGAAGCTTTCTTT.

V usage is TRBV28 and J usage is TRBJ2-7, with no clear D. The germline V gene encodes CDR1 MDHEN and CDR2 SYDVKM. V gave up 3 bases and J gave up 1 base, with 10 bases separating them. CDR3 length: 14 amino acids. The CDR3 is CASSLYAGSYEQYF. CDR3 DNA sequence: TGTGCCAGCAGTTTGTACGCAGGTTCCTACGAGCAGTACTTC.

This CDR3 reads CASSLQLAGGLEQFF. CDR3 nucleotides: TGTGCCAGCAGCTTGCAACTAGCGGGAGGGCTTGAGCAGTTCTTC. The V and J genes are TRBV5-8 and TRBJ2-1, with TRBD2 matching 13 bases. This CDR3 contains 15 residues. Germline CDR1 reads SGHTS; CDR2 reads YDEGEE. With 1 base clipped from V and 9 bases from J, the junction kept 4 bases outside the gene matches.

The chain is built from TRBV18 and TRBJ2-3; 14 bases match TRBD2. The CDR3 totals 18 residues. Germline trimming cut 3 bases from V and 1 base from J; bases unmatched to any gene: 6. CDR1 and CDR2 (germline): KGHSH, LQKENI. The CDR3 coding sequence is TGTGCCAGCTCACCTTGGACTAGCGGGGGGCCCGGCACAGATACGCAGTATTTT. Translation gives CASSPWTSGGPGTDTQYF.

The chain employs TRBV6-2 or TRBV6-3 and TRBJ2-1, with 8 bases matching TRBD1. Germline values: CDR1 MNHEY, CDR2 SVGEGT. The V segment lost 5 bases and the J segment 7 bases; nucleotides outside the gene matches: 10. This CDR3 has 15 amino acids. CDR3 loop: CASSEMAGGLNEQFF. The CDR3 DNA reads as TGTGCCAGCAGTGAGATGGCAGGGGGCTTGAATGAGCAGTTCTTC.

This rearrangement joins TRBV5-1 to TRBJ1-6; D may be TRBD1 (6 bases). V lost 4 bases and J 7 bases, leaving 12 bases between the germline ends. This CDR3 has 14 amino acids. CDR1 SGHRS and CDR2 YFSETQ come from the germline V gene. The CDR3 spells CASSRTTGNSPLHF. CDR3 DNA: TGCGCCAGCAGCCGCACAACAGGGAATTCACCCCTCCACTTT.

The table lists this clone with many counts. V and J are TRBV29-1 and TRBJ1-1, with D unresolved. V was trimmed by 1 base and J by 8 bases, leaving 8 bases between them. Germline V gives CDR1 SQVTM, CDR2 ANQGSEA. This CDR3 is built from 11 residues. The CDR3 sequence is CSVEASQEAFF. The CDR3 DNA reads as TGCAGCGTTGAAGCCTCGCAGGAAGCTTTCTTT.

This clone was observed a few times. This chain uses TRBV11-3 with TRBJ1-2; weak D call: TRBD1 (6 bases). CDR1 and CDR2 from the germline V gene are SGHNT and YENEEA. This CDR3 has 13 amino acids. Trimming cost V 1 base and J 8 bases, with 11 bases left between them. The CDR3 here is CASSLVGDRGYTF. The DNA for the CDR3 is TGTGCCAGCAGCTTAGTCGGCGACAGGGGCTACACCTTC.

In this sample, this clone turned up once. This chain uses TRBV5-4 with TRBJ1-2; D possibly corresponds to TRBD1 (6 bases). Germline values: CDR1 SGHNT, CDR2 YYREEE (reference sequence). This CDR3 spans 14 amino acids. The V end was cut by 1 base, the J end by 3 bases, with 10 bases between. The CDR3 region is CASSLSGGDYGYTF. For the CDR3, the DNA is TGTGCCAGCAGCTTGTCTGGGGGCGACTATGGCTACACCTTC.

The chain has TRBV6-2 or TRBV6-3 and TRBJ1-1; D uncertain. From germline, CDR1 is MNHEY and CDR2 SVGEGT. The length of the CDR3 is 14 residues. Trimming removed 2 bases at V and 4 bases at J, with 11 bases between. CDR3 sequence reads: CASSYGGVGTEAFF. CDR3 nucleotides: TGTGCCAGCAGTTACGGCGGGGTCGGCACTGAAGCTTTCTTT.

The chain joins TRBV5-1 to TRBJ2-3; 7 nucleotides agree with TRBD1. Germline loops: CDR1 SGHRS, CDR2 YFSETQ. With V trimmed by 4 bases and J by 2 bases, 4 bases remained unmatched. The length of the CDR3 is 14 residues. CDR3 residues: CASSQGTATDTQYF. CDR3 in DNA: TGCGCCAGCAGCCAAGGGACAGCCACAGATACGCAGTATTTT.

This clone was detected only a few times. The same CDR3 can be traced to other DNA sequences in this sample. The CDR3 sequence: CASSQGGNTEAFF. The CDR3 DNA reads as TGTGCCAGCAGCCAGGGGGGAAACACTGAAGCTTTCTTT. The J gene is TRBJ1-1, the V gene TRBV3-1 (or the pseudogene TRBV3-2); TRBD1 might be the D (5 bases). The CDR3 has 13 residues. The V and J ends lost 3 bases and 2 bases respectively, with 7 bases between them. Looked up from germline, CDR1 is LGHDT and CDR2 is YNNKEL (reference sequence).

There are a few counts of this clone. The chain uses TRBV3-1 (or the pseudogene TRBV3-2) and TRBJ2-3, with 10 bases fitting TRBD2. With 1 base clipped from V and 2 bases from J, the junction kept 18 bases outside the gene matches. This CDR3 has 21 amino acids. Per the germline V gene, CDR1 is LGHDT and CDR2 is YNNKEL (reference sequence). The CDR3 spells CASSQVGSEGLAGGSTDTQYF. The CDR3 coding sequence is TGTGCCAGCAGCCAAGTAGGGAGTGAAGGGTTAGCGGGGGGTTCCACAGATACGCAGTATTTT.

The chain is built from TRBV11-1 and TRBJ2-7; D is unclear. The CDR3 is made up of 11 amino acids. Per germline, CDR1 SGHAT and CDR2 FQDESV (reference sequence). V gave up 5 bases and J gave up 0 bases, with 2 bases separating them. The CDR3 loop is CASSRSYEQYF. CDR3 in DNA: TGTGCCAGCAGCCGCTCCTACGAGCAGTACTTC.

V usage is TRBV6-6 and J usage is TRBJ1-1; TRBD1 matches 8 bases. V dropped 5 bases and J dropped 6; count of bases not matched to a gene: 11. The germline V gene has CDR1 MNHNY and CDR2 SVGAGI (reference sequence). The CDR3 runs 15 residues. DNA for the CDR3: TGTGCCAGCAGTCCCCGACAGGGGAAGGCGTCTGAAGCTTTCTTT. It yields the protein CASSPRQGKASEAFF.

This clone was observed a few times. This chain joins TRBV25-1 and TRBJ1-1; D remains unclear. The germline V and J ends were trimmed by 5 bases and 6 bases, with 7 bases remaining between them. The CDR3 is made up of 11 amino acids. Looked up from germline, CDR1 is MGHDK and CDR2 is SYGVNS. CDR3 amino acids: CASSRGSEAFF. Written as DNA, the CDR3 is TGTGCCAGCAGTCGGGGATCTGAAGCTTTCTTT.

The rearrangement links TRBV4-3 to TRBJ2-1, with D perhaps matching TRBD2 (6 bases). The V end lost 1 base, the J end lost 7 bases, and 14 bases lay between the germline ends. This CDR3 has 15 residues. Germline lookup yields CDR1 LGHNA and CDR2 YSLEER. The CDR3 DNA follows: TGCGCCAGCAGCCAAGGGGGACTCACTAAGAATGAGCAGTTCTTC. This codes for CASSQGGLTKNEQFF.

CDR3 bases: TGTGCCAGCAGTTTAGTTACAAGGGGCCTTATGAACACTGAAGCTTTCTTT. Encoded protein: CASSLVTRGLMNTEAFF. The chain is built from TRBV28 and TRBJ1-1; a possible D gene is TRBD1 (5 bases). In germline, CDR1 is MDHEN, CDR2 SYDVKM. V was cut by 2 bases and J by 0 bases, with 16 bases left in between. This CDR3 has 17 residues.

This clone has only one observation. The J gene is TRBJ2-7, the V gene TRBV29-1; D might be TRBD2 (5 bases). CDR3 length: 14 amino acids. V shed 8 bases and J shed 1 base, with 18 bases lying between them. Germline CDR1 is SQVTM and CDR2 is ANQGSEA. The chain's CDR3 is CSTLGGRGSYEQYF. Written as DNA, the CDR3 is TGCAGCACCCTCGGAGGTCGAGGGTCCTACGAGCAGTACTTC.

The V and J genes are TRBV4-3 and TRBJ2-2, with TRBD2 matching 14 bases. V was pared by 3 bases and J by 4 bases, with 10 bases of the junction left unmatched. The CDR3 is made up of 19 amino acids. Germline CDR1 is LGHNA and CDR2 is YSLEER. Here the CDR3 reads CASSQGTSGGPRGTGELFF. CDR3 DNA sequence: TGCGCCAGCAGCCAGGGGACTAGCGGGGGCCCCCGGGGCACCGGGGAGCTGTTTTTT.

J is TRBJ1-1 and V is TRBV6-5, with D perhaps TRBD1 (6 bases). The CDR3 contains 15 residues. The germline CDR1 and CDR2 sequences are MNHEY and SVGAGI. With 5 bases removed from V and 0 bases from J, the gap between germline ends came to 13 bases. The CDR3 loop reads CASSPQRGLNTEAFF. CDR3 coding DNA: TGTGCCAGCAGTCCCCAGCGGGGGCTGAACACTGAAGCTTTCTTT.

This clone was seen a single time. This chain joins TRBV6-5 and TRBJ1-6; 11 positions match TRBD1. The V segment lost 3 bases and the J segment 4 bases; nucleotides outside the gene matches: 2. Per germline, CDR1 MNHEY and CDR2 SVGAGI. This CDR3 comprises 16 residues. CDR3 loop: CASSYGTGGYNSPLHF. The DNA of the CDR3 is TGTGCCAGCAGTTATGGGACAGGGGGATATAATTCACCCCTCCACTTT.

The chain recombines TRBV7-9 with TRBJ2-1; 10 bases line up with TRBD1. Germline V lookup: CDR1 SEHNR, CDR2 FQNEAQ (reference sequence). V dropped 7 bases and J dropped 7; count of bases not matched to a gene: 7. The CDR3 consists of 14 residues. CDR3 DNA: TGTGCCAGCAATACGGGACAGGGGAGGAATGAGCAGTTCTTC. This sequence encodes CASNTGQGRNEQFF.